This TCR beta chain appears in the sequencing data of a study of cytomegalovirus exposure and HLA in healthy donors. Overall study findings and caveats: A later analysis reported that several of the most significant clusters appeared to be linked to common viral pathogens, among them Epstein-Barr virus. With later analysis, a missense DCLRE1C variant became linked to TCR beta V- and J-gene trimming.

Each donor's status was that of a healthy bone marrow donor. The PCR had 60 Vbeta and 13 Jbeta primers. Using immunoSEQ multiplex PCR, the repertoire was profiled, and TCRdb retains in-frame clones only, with some absent. Of around 120,000 clones listed, around 78% are singletons. The CDR3 contains 14 residues. Deletions cut 0 bases from V and 3 bases from J, with 9 bases between. Germline loops: CDR1 ENHRY, CDR2 SYGVKD. In regard to this clone: Its antigen is as yet unknown.

The sample was PBMCs. The chain uses TRBV10-3 and TRBJ2-7, with a weak D call TRBD1 (6 bases). The sequence was collected from a woman aged 35 to 49 in good health and CMV-seronegative. Written as DNA, the CDR3 is TGTGCCATCAGTGAGTCGGTAGGGGGCTACGAGCAGTACTTC. Amino acid sequence: CAISESVGGYEQYF.